This record covers a single T cell receptor beta chain. As handled by the study authors: Amplified reference gene primers provided the basis for estimating nucleated cell counts. Profiling relied on immunoSEQ multiplex PCR, and the TCRdb table lists in-frame clones only, not all of them. V and J calls and clone size are as listed in that table; D and trimming were resolved from the DNA. The sample holds 70,000 or so clones, around 74% seen once. The data were obtained in a study of blood T cell repertoires in COVID-19. At the level of the study: Samples came from the United States, Italy and Spain, spanning acute and convalescent COVID-19. In each case, the material was cDNA or gDNA derived from T cells, B-cell-depleted T cells, or PBMCs.

V was trimmed by 0 bases and J by 2 bases, leaving 9 bases between them. Germline V gene data show CDR1 as SGHRS and CDR2 as YFSETQ. The CDR3 extends over 14 amino acids. This sequence joins TRBV5-1 and TRBJ2-7; no definite D call. This TCR was recovered from a man in his 70s with acute or convalescent COVID-19. Sample: peripheral blood. The CDR3 DNA reads as TGCGCCAGCAGCTTGGAAGCAGGAACCTACGAGCAGTACTTC. Its protein product is CASSLEAGTYEQYF.